This T cell receptor (beta chain) was captured by sequencing in a study of blood T cell repertoires in COVID-19. Germline CDR1 and CDR2: SGHRS and YFSETQ. This CDR3 is built from 17 residues. The V and J ends lost 0 bases and 5 bases respectively, with 20 bases between them. Repertoires were generated with immunoSEQ multiplex PCR, while TCRdb's copy carries only in-frame clones and drops some. Here the sample spans some 280,000 clones, just over 85% being singletons. The TCR comes from a woman aged 25 to 39 with active or convalescent COVID-19. The sample consisted of peripheral blood. The chain links TRBV5-1 to TRBJ2-5; D perhaps matches TRBD1 (7 bases). CDR3 DNA: TGCGCCAGCAGCTTGGCCCAGGGGGGTTTGAGTCCGGAGACCCAGTACTTC. It is translated as CASSLAQGGLSPETQYF.